Sequencing of this T cell receptor beta chain was carried out in a study of vaccination effects on CD4 cells after COVID-19 (dated 2022 in TCRdb). Context from the whole study: Participants received two doses of either the BNT162b2 or the mRNA-1273 mRNA SARS-CoV-2 vaccine. SARS-CoV-2 spike-specific CD4+ TCR repertoires were compared before and after mRNA vaccination in COVID-19 convalescent patients and in infection-naive vaccine recipients. The full study included fewer than eleven COVID-19 convalescent patients and a few SARS-CoV-2-naive healthy vaccine recipients. The Oncomine TCR Beta short-read assay on an Illumina iSeq 100 was used to sequence cultures from other donors in the study. Paper-wide results and their limitations: The study was limited by a small number of convalescent patients and lacked early post-infection timepoints. In healthy vaccine recipients, vaccine-induced clones were almost all SARS-CoV-2 mono-reactive, with only 1 of 255 being cross-reactive with common cold coronaviruses. At late post-vaccination timepoints, both infection-induced and vaccine-induced clones showed marked clonal contraction, consistent with waning T cell responses.

The protocol used for the library was the immunoSEQ multiplex PCR assay. DNA from the cultured, isolated CD4+ T cells was subjected to TCR beta CDR3 sequencing. The paper's processing steps were these. Non-productive TCR sequences were discarded, and reads were trimmed to the CDR3 region, with only CDR3s of 7 or more amino acids retained. Antigen-specific clonotypes were identified with the MANAFEST web app by comparing expansion in peptide wells against reference cultures. Positive clones required FDR<0.05 expansion versus reference and all other wells, odds ratio above 5, and frequency above 0.1% in two replicate wells. Clonotypes significantly expanded in SARS-CoV-2 spike wells and in at least one common cold coronavirus spike condition were defined as cross-reactive. CDR3 similarity was assessed by Levenshtein distance with the stringdist R package, and unrooted trees were built with ape in R 3.6.1. TCRdb provides this immuneACCESS table in a form limited to in-frame rearrangements. Some clones are lacking; in checked studies, under half of them reflect an unresolved V gene, and why the rest are absent is not known. V and J calls and clone size are given by that table; D and trimming were obtained from the DNA. Across this sample there are more than 20,000 clones, with around 71% seen only once. The top ten clones comprise approximately 12% of the sample.

Measured from the cysteine to the phenylalanine, the CDR3 is 14 residues long. The retained sequence is limited to the CDR3, 42 bases, with the frame set at the first base. V loses 4 bases, J loses 0 bases, and the germline ends lie 11 bases apart. Reading the germline V gene gives CDR1 SGDLS and CDR2 YYNGEE. In the ViraFEST assay, PBMC were stimulated with viral peptide pools, and antigen-specific CD4+ T cell clonotypes were then identified by expansion using TCR sequencing. After 10 days of culture, CD4+ T cells were isolated with the EasySep CD4+ T cell isolation kit. The absence of prior SARS-CoV-2 infection in healthy vaccine recipients was confirmed by negative nucleocapsid antibodies before and after vaccination. A few million PBMC per well were cultured with approximately 10 ug/ml peptides in IMDM containing around 5% human AB serum, around 10 IU/ml IL-2 and gentamicin. On days 3 and 7, half of the culture medium was replaced with fresh IL-2-containing medium. Unless otherwise noted, each peptide stimulation condition was cultured in triplicate wells. Using Ficoll-Paque Plus gradient centrifugation, PBMC were separated from whole blood and then either used fresh or cryopreserved at -140C. The spike proteins of SARS-CoV-2 and of the common cold coronaviruses HCoV-NL63, HCoV-OC43 and HCoV-229E were spanned by overlapping peptide pools. The QIAamp micro DNA kit was used to extract genomic DNA from the cultured CD4+ T cells.

A note on this clone: The target of this receptor is not known. Qualities for individual bases were not recorded, and no much larger clone is one base off.

The V and J segments used are TRBV9 and TRBJ2-7, and the D gene may be TRBD1, 6 bases matching. The sample consisted of CD4+ T cells from PBMCs cultured with HCoV-OC43 spike peptides, taken before COVID-19 vaccination. In light of the paper, this sample's cell subset or site label describes: HCoV-OC43 spike overlapping peptide pool stimulation. The clonotype was recovered from a human donor who received a COVID-19 vaccine. The sequenced DNA: TGTGCCAGCAGCCCCGGGACACACTCCTACGAGCAGTACTTC. Its coded protein is CASSPGTHSYEQYF.